This is a list of T cell receptor beta chains from one sample in a study of blood T cell repertoires in COVID-19. Here immunoSEQ multiplex PCR was the method, and the copy in TCRdb shows in-frame clones only, minus some. The sample gives about 69,000 clones, under 90% of which show up once; roughly 14% is in the top ten. Sequencing input: peripheral blood. All receptors derive from a man between 50 and 59 years old with COVID-19, enrolled during active disease. CDR3s include the opening cysteine and the closing phenylalanine or tryptophan. Fields, in order: D gene, V gene, clone size, J gene, CDR3 DNA, CDR3 protein. A D gene is named only where the DNA matches it firmly. Clone size is stated in some rows and not others, as once, few, many or a class when expanded.

d_call: TRBD1
v_call: TRBV12-5
clone_size: -
j_call: TRBJ1-4
cdr3_nt: TGTGCTAGTGCCGGGACAGATAATGAAAAACTGTTTTTT
cdr3_aa: CASAGTDNEKLFF

d_call: TRBD1
v_call: TRBV18
clone_size: -
j_call: TRBJ2-7
cdr3_nt: TGTGCCAGCTCCTCCGGGACAGGGGGCGGCGAGCAGTACTTC
cdr3_aa: CASSSGTGGGEQYF

d_call: TRBD2
v_call: TRBV7-3
clone_size: once
j_call: TRBJ2-2
cdr3_nt: TGTGCCAGCAGCTTAAACCCCCTCTCCAGCGGGGGGGCTGAGGGCGGGGAGCTGTTTTTT
cdr3_aa: CASSLNPLSSGGAEGGELFF

d_call: -
v_call: TRBV10-3
clone_size: once
j_call: TRBJ2-7
cdr3_nt: TGTGCCATCAGTGAGCGGGATTACGAGCAGTACTTC
cdr3_aa: CAISERDYEQYF

d_call: -
v_call: TRBV29-1
clone_size: once
j_call: TRBJ1-1
cdr3_nt: TGCAGCGTGGCACGGGACACTACATTAATTGAAGCTTTCTTT
cdr3_aa: CSVARDTTLIEAFF

d_call: TRBD1
v_call: TRBV11-3
clone_size: -
j_call: TRBJ2-3
cdr3_nt: TGTGCCAGCAGCGTCGGACAGGGCTTCACAGATACGCAGTATTTT
cdr3_aa: CASSVGQGFTDTQYF

d_call: -
v_call: TRBV29-1
clone_size: -
j_call: TRBJ2-7
cdr3_nt: TGCAGCGCGGAAGGCCTCTCGGGGGAGCAGTACTTC
cdr3_aa: CSAEGLSGEQYF

d_call: -
v_call: TRBV5-1
clone_size: -
j_call: TRBJ2-1
cdr3_nt: TGCGCCAGCAGCCCAAACAATGAGCAGTTCTTC
cdr3_aa: CASSPNNEQFF

d_call: TRBD1
v_call: TRBV6-6
clone_size: -
j_call: TRBJ2-3
cdr3_nt: TGTGCCAGCAAGGGAACCGGGACAGGGGAACTTGATACGCAGTATTTT
cdr3_aa: CASKGTGTGELDTQYF

d_call: -
v_call: TRBV19
clone_size: few
j_call: TRBJ1-5
cdr3_nt: TGTGCCAGTAGTATTCAGACAGCTCCGGAGGGGACGCTCCAGCATTTT
cdr3_aa: CASSIQTAPEGTLQHF

d_call: -
v_call: TRBV5-1
clone_size: -
j_call: TRBJ2-7
cdr3_nt: TGCGCCAGCAGCTTCCCCGGTACCCACGAGCAGTACTTC
cdr3_aa: CASSFPGTHEQYF

d_call: -
v_call: TRBV5-4
clone_size: -
j_call: TRBJ2-6
cdr3_nt: TGTGCCAGCACCCCAAGAGGCTCTGGGGCCAACGTCCTGACTTTC
cdr3_aa: CASTPRGSGANVLTF

d_call: TRBD1
v_call: TRBV6-6
clone_size: -
j_call: TRBJ1-1
cdr3_nt: TGTGCCAGCACCTCAGACAGGGCGCTTGAAGCTTTCTTT
cdr3_aa: CASTSDRALEAFF

d_call: TRBD2
v_call: TRBV5-3
clone_size: -
j_call: TRBJ2-7
cdr3_nt: TGTGCCAGAAGTCCTAGACTAGCGGGGCCAGGGGAGCAGTACTTC
cdr3_aa: CARSPRLAGPGEQYF

d_call: -
v_call: TRBV4-1
clone_size: few
j_call: TRBJ1-2
cdr3_nt: TGCGCCAGCAGCCAAACCCTGGACAGAGACCGCTATGGCTACACCTTC
cdr3_aa: CASSQTLDRDRYGYTF

d_call: TRBD2
v_call: TRBV3-1/TRBV3-2
clone_size: once
j_call: TRBJ2-7
cdr3_nt: TGTGCCAGCAGCCACCGACGAGCGGGGGCCCTCTACGAGCAGTACTTC
cdr3_aa: CASSHRRAGALYEQYF

d_call: -
v_call: TRBV5-1
clone_size: -
j_call: TRBJ2-5
cdr3_nt: TGCGCCAGCACCGACAAAGGGGACCAAGAGACCCAGTACTTC
cdr3_aa: CASTDKGDQETQYF

d_call: -
v_call: TRBV19
clone_size: -
j_call: TRBJ1-2
cdr3_nt: TGTGCTTCAAGAGAACAGGGTTATGGCTACACCTTC
cdr3_aa: CASREQGYGYTF

d_call: TRBD2
v_call: TRBV7-9
clone_size: -
j_call: TRBJ2-3
cdr3_nt: TGTGCCAGCAGCTTATCTAGCGGGGGGTCAGATACGCAGTATTTT
cdr3_aa: CASSLSSGGSDTQYF

d_call: -
v_call: TRBV7-6
clone_size: -
j_call: TRBJ2-7
cdr3_nt: TGTGCCAGCAGCTTAGGTTGGACAGATCAGCAGTACTTC
cdr3_aa: CASSLGWTDQQYF

d_call: -
v_call: TRBV3-1/TRBV3-2
clone_size: few
j_call: TRBJ1-5
cdr3_nt: TGTGCCAGCAGCCAAGATCGAGGGTCCGGCCAGCCCCAGCATTTT
cdr3_aa: CASSQDRGSGQPQHF

d_call: TRBD1
v_call: TRBV27
clone_size: -
j_call: TRBJ2-3
cdr3_nt: TGTGCCAGCAGTGAATGGACAGGGGGCACAGATACGCAGTATTTT
cdr3_aa: CASSEWTGGTDTQYF

d_call: -
v_call: TRBV5-1
clone_size: -
j_call: TRBJ2-3
cdr3_nt: TGCGCCAGCAGCTCAGGACACTCCGACCCCACAGATACGCAGTATTTT
cdr3_aa: CASSSGHSDPTDTQYF

d_call: TRBD2
v_call: TRBV6-5
clone_size: -
j_call: TRBJ2-5
cdr3_nt: TGTGCCAGCAACACGGGGGGGGGACCAGAGACCCAGTACTTC
cdr3_aa: CASNTGGGPETQYF